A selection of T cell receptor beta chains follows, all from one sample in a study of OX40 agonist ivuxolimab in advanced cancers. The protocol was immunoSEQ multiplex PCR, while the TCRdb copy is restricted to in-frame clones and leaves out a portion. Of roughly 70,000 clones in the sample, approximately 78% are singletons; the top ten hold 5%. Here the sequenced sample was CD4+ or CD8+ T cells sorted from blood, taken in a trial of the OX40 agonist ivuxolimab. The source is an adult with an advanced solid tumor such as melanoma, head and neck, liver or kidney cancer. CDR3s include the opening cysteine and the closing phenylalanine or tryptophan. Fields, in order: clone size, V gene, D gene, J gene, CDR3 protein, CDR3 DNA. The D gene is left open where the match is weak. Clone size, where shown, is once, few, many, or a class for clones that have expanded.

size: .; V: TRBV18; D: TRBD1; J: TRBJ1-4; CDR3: CASSPPNRGTNEKLFF; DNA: TGTGCCAGCTCACCACCCAACAGGGGCACTAATGAAAAACTGTTTTTT
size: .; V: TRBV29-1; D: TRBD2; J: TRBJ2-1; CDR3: CSVVLGGKTNEQFF; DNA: TGCAGCGTTGTTTTGGGGGGGAAGACAAATGAGCAGTTCTTC
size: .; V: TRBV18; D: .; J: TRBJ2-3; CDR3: CASFNPGGRGEVTDTQYF; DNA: TGTGCCAGCTTCAATCCTGGCGGTCGGGGAGAGGTCACAGATACGCAGTATTTT
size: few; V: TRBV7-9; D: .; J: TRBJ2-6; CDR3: CASSLVLWGRVSGANVLTF; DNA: TGTGCCAGCAGCTTAGTTCTTTGGGGACGCGTCTCTGGGGCCAACGTCCTGACTTTC
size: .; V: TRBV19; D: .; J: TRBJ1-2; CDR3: CASSIPGGAHLYGYTF; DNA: TGTGCCAGTAGTATTCCCGGGGGCGCCCACCTTTATGGCTACACCTTC
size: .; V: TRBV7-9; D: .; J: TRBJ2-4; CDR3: CASSLVQVPEGRSKNIQYF; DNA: TGTGCCAGCAGCTTAGTACAGGTCCCTGAGGGCCGATCCAAAAACATTCAGTACTTC
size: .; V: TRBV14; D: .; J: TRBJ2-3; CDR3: CASRRQGSTDTQYF; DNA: TGTGCCAGCAGACGTCAGGGCAGCACAGATACGCAGTATTTT
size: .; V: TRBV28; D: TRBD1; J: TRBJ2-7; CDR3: CASAGTGGSYEQYF; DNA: TGTGCCAGCGCCGGGACAGGGGGATCCTACGAGCAGTACTTC
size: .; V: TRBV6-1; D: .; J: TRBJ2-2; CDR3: CASSTQGPGELFF; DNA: TGTGCCAGCAGCACACAGGGCCCCGGGGAGCTGTTTTTT
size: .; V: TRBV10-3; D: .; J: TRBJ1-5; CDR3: CAISESTDAGDQPQHF; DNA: TGTGCCATCAGTGAGTCGACGGACGCAGGGGATCAGCCCCAGCATTTT
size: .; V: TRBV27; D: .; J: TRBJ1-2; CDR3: CASSLSISGRDYGYTF; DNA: TGTGCCAGCAGTTTATCGATTTCGGGGAGGGACTATGGCTACACCTTC
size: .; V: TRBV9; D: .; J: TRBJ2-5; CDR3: CASSVRQQETQYF; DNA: TGTGCCAGCAGCGTACGACAGCAAGAGACCCAGTACTTC
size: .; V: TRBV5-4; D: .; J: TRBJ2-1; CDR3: CASSSPGPMSSYNEQFF; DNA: TGTGCCAGCAGCTCACCAGGCCCAATGAGCTCCTACAATGAGCAGTTCTTC
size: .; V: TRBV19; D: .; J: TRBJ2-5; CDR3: CASSIYGGRGFMETQYF; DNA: TGTGCCAGTAGTATCTATGGGGGCAGGGGATTTATGGAGACCCAGTACTTC
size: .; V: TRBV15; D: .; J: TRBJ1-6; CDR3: CATSRVQEQGSPLHF; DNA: TGTGCCACCAGCAGAGTACAGGAGCAGGGTTCACCCCTCCACTTT
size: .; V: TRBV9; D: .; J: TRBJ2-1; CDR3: CASSTRGGLAYNEQFF; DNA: TGTGCCAGCAGCACCAGAGGGGGACTCGCGTACAATGAGCAGTTCTTC